These 2 T cell receptor beta chains were sequenced from one sample in a study of blood T cell repertoires in COVID-19. Sequencing used immunoSEQ multiplex PCR; TCRdb keeps in-frame clones, though not all of them. The table records roughly 380,000 clones, around 84% of them present only once. The sample taken for sequencing was peripheral blood. Receptors originate from a human donor with acute or convalescent COVID-19. The donor label of this sample is uncertain.

As regards this clone: This CDR3 is also generated by other DNA sequences in the sample. The chain employs TRBV12-3 or TRBV12-4 and TRBJ1-2, with 7 bases lining up with TRBD1. CDR3 length: 13 residues. After removal of 3 bases from V and 4 bases from J, the junction contained 2 bases not matched to a gene. In nucleotides, the CDR3 is TGTGCCAGCAGTTTTAACAGGGGCTATGGCTACACCTTC. This codes for CASSFNRGYGYTF.

The chain links TRBV7-2 to TRBJ1-1; D is perhaps TRBD1 (6 bases). The CDR3 loop spans 15 amino acids. Germline-derived CDR1 and CDR2 are SGHTA and FQGNSA. V lost 1 base, J lost 1 base, and 10 bases lay in between. The CDR3 protein is CASSLDQGWNTEAFF. The CDR3 bases are TGTGCCAGCAGCTTAGACCAGGGGTGGAACACTGAAGCTTTCTTT.